One sample yielded the 14 T cell receptor beta chains listed below, sequenced in a study of pediatric ulcerative colitis. Sequenced by immunoSEQ multiplex PCR; TCRdb stores in-frame clones only, minus some. This table holds roughly 30,000 clones, roughly four fifths found once. The sample taken for sequencing was blood. The receptors derive from a boy aged 5-17 years with severe ulcerative colitis.

The gene calls are TRBV30 and TRBJ1-2; perhaps TRBD1 as D (6 bases). The V gene's germline CDR1 is GTSNPN and CDR2 SVGIG (reference sequence). Trimming removed 3 bases from V and 2 bases from J, with 10 bases in between. The CDR3 sequence is 13 residues long. The CDR3 spells CAWSEDSNYGYTF. The CDR3, as DNA: TGTGCCTGGAGCGAGGACAGCAACTATGGCTACACCTTC.

The gene calls are TRBV19 and TRBJ2-5, with D perhaps TRBD2 (6 bases). V shed 3 bases and J shed 5 bases, with 16 bases lying between them. This CDR3 region has 15 residues. CDR1 LNHDA and CDR2 SQIVND come from the germline V gene (reference sequence). In DNA form, the CDR3 reads TGTGCCAGTAGTATTGGACTATTACCGGGGGAGACCCAGTACTTC. Amino acids: CASSIGLLPGETQYF.

The genes are TRBV30 and TRBJ2-7, with 10 nucleotides matching TRBD2. The CDR3 is 12 amino acids. The V gene end was trimmed by 3 bases and the J gene end by 7 bases; junction bases not matched to a gene: 3. Germline V gene data show CDR1 as GTSNPN and CDR2 as SVGIG (reference sequence). The CDR3 DNA sequence: TGTGCCTGGAGCCTGACTAGCGGGGAGCAGTACTTC. This sequence encodes CAWSLTSGEQYF.

CDR3: CASSRRSGFQETQYF. In nucleotides, the CDR3 is TGTGCCAGCTCACGACGGTCAGGGTTCCAAGAGACCCAGTACTTC. The chain links TRBV18 to TRBJ2-5, with a tentative D call TRBD1 (5 bases). Per the germline V gene, CDR1 is KGHSH and CDR2 is LQKENI. The CDR3 totals 15 residues. The V end lost 4 bases, the J end lost 1 base, and 13 bases lay between the germline ends.

This clone was picked up one time. The gene calls are TRBV2 and TRBJ1-1; 8 positions agree with TRBD1. CDR3 length equals 19 residues. The germline gives CDR1 SNHLY, CDR2 FYNNEI. V lost 5 bases and J lost 3; bases outside the gene matches: 20. The CDR3 reads CASSPVPGQDPDGHTEAFF. CDR3 sequence (DNA): TGTGCCAGCAGTCCGGTCCCGGGACAGGATCCAGATGGTCACACTGAAGCTTTCTTT.

The V and J genes are TRBV2 and TRBJ1-2; perhaps TRBD1 as D (5 bases). Trimming removed 3 bases from V and 3 bases from J, with 20 bases in between. Germline CDR1 and CDR2: SNHLY and FYNNEI. CDR3 length: 17 residues. The CDR3 loop is CASSEGFRVKGDYGYTF. Written as DNA, the CDR3 is TGTGCCAGCAGTGAGGGGTTCAGGGTCAAAGGTGACTATGGCTACACCTTC.

This chain uses TRBV15 with TRBJ2-5; unclear D gene. With 4 bases removed from V and 4 bases from J, the gap between germline ends came to 13 bases. Per the germline V gene, CDR1 is LNHNV and CDR2 is YYDKDF (reference sequence). This CDR3 has 14 residues. CDR3 nucleotides: TGTGCCACCAGCACCCGAGAACCCCCAGAGACCCAGTACTTC. As protein: CATSTREPPETQYF.

The chain links TRBV19 to TRBJ1-4; 7 nucleotides line up with TRBD1. Germline loops: CDR1 LNHDA, CDR2 SQIVND (reference sequence). Losses at the gene ends were 6 bases for V and 7 bases for J; bases not matched to a gene: 14. The CDR3 has 16 amino acids. CDR3 in amino acids: CASSRTRDRAGEKLFF. The CDR3 coding sequence is TGTGCCAGTAGCCGTACGAGAGACAGGGCAGGTGAAAAACTGTTTTTT. The full variable domain, completed using reference TRBV19 and TRBJ1-4, is DGGITQSPKYLFRKEGQNVTLSCEQNLNHDAMYWYRQDPGQGLRLIYYSQIVNDFQKGDIAEGYSVSREKKESFPLTVTSAQKNPTAFYLCASSRTRDRAGEKLFFGSGTQLSVL.

The chain recombines TRBV9 with TRBJ1-2; tentatively, D is TRBD1 (6 bases). The CDR3 sequence is 13 residues long. Germline V gene data show CDR1 as SGDLS and CDR2 as YYNGEE. V was clipped by 3 bases and J by 4 bases, with 10 bases between them. The CDR3 protein is CASSAQGTYGYTF. The CDR3 DNA reads TGTGCCAGCAGCGCCCAGGGGACCTATGGCTACACCTTC.

The rearrangement joins TRBV12-2 to TRBJ1-2; the table's D call, TRBD1, was not checked against the DNA. TRBV12-2 corresponds to a pseudogene. This CDR3 is 16 amino acids long. The chain's CDR3 is CASRQKDRISNYGYTF. In DNA, the CDR3 is TGTGCAAGTCGCCAAAAGGACAGAATCTCAAACTATGGCTACACCTTC.

The count of this clone is one. The V call is TRBV7-3, the J call TRBJ1-5, with D tentatively TRBD1 (5 bases). The V gene's germline CDR1 is SGHTA and CDR2 FQGTGA. This CDR3 is 15 amino acids long. Trimming removed 1 base from V and 1 base from J, with 8 bases in between. The CDR3 is CASSLSGDSNQPQHF. As DNA, the CDR3 is TGTGCCAGCAGCTTAAGTGGGGACAGCAATCAGCCCCAGCATTTT. Looking up the rest from reference TRBV7-3 and TRBJ1-5 gives the full variable domain: GAGVSQTPSNKVTEKGKYVELRCDPISGHTALYWYRQSLGQGPEFLIYFQGTGAADDSGLPNDRFFAVRPEGSVSTLKIQRTERGDSAVYLCASSLSGDSNQPQHFGDGTRLSIL.

The chain recombines TRBV27 with TRBJ1-4; D might be TRBD1 (6 bases). V was pared by 5 bases and J by 10 bases, with 23 bases between. Per the germline V gene, CDR1 is MNHEY and CDR2 is SMNVEV (reference sequence). This CDR3 comprises 16 residues. This CDR3 is CASSAPRGGARGKLFF. The CDR3 DNA follows: TGTGCCAGCAGTGCCCCCAGGGGAGGGGCGAGAGGAAAACTGTTTTTT.

This sequence joins TRBV7-2 and TRBJ1-3; unclear D gene. Germline V gene sequence: CDR1 SGHTA, CDR2 FQGNSA. The CDR3 sequence is 15 residues long. With 1 base removed from V and 0 bases from J, the gap between germline ends came to 7 bases. CDR3 nucleotides: TGTGCCAGCAGCTTAGGCGGCTACTCTGGAAACACCATATATTTT. This translates into CASSLGGYSGNTIYF.

This chain links TRBV20-1 with TRBJ2-3; D is uncertain. The CDR3 is 11 amino acids. V was pared by 3 bases and J by 3 bases, with 4 bases between. CDR1 and CDR2 from the germline V gene are DFQATT and SNEGSKA (reference sequence). This CDR3 is CSASLTDTQYF. The CDR3 DNA is TGCAGTGCTAGTCTTACAGATACGCAGTATTTT.